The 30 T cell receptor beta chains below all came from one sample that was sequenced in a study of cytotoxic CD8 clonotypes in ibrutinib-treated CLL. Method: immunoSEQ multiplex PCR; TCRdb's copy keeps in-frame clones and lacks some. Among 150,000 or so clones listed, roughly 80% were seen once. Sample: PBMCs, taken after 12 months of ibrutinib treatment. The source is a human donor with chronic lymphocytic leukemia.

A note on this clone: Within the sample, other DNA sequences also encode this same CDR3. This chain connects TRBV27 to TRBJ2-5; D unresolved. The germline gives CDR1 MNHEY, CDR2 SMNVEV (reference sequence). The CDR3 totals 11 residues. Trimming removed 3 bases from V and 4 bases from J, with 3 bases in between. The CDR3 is CASSFRETQYF. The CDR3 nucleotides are TGTGCCAGCAGTTTTAGAGAGACCCAGTACTTC.

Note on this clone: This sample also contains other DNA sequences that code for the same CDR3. The CDR3 sequence is CASSLRQGAYEQYF. DNA of the CDR3: TGTGCCAGCAGCTTACGGCAGGGAGCCTACGAGCAGTACTTC. The rearrangement uses TRBV7-9 and TRBJ2-7; D possibly matches TRBD1 or TRBD2 (5 bases each). This CDR3 has 14 amino acids. V was pared by 2 bases and J by 2 bases, with 10 bases between. Germline V lookup: CDR1 SEHNR, CDR2 FQNEAQ (reference sequence).

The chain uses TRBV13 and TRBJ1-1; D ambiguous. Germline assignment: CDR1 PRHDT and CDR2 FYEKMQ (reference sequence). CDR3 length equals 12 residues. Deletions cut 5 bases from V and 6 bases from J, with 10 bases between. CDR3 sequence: CASSRVGPEAFF. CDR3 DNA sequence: TGTGCCAGCAGCCGGGTTGGCCCTGAAGCTTTCTTT.

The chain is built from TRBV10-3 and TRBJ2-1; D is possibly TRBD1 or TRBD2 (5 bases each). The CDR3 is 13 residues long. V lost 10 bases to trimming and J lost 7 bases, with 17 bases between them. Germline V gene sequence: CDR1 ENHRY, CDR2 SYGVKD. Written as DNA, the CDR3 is TGTGCCACCGGGGCCCTTCTGGTAAATGAGCAGTTCTTC. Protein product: CATGALLVNEQFF.

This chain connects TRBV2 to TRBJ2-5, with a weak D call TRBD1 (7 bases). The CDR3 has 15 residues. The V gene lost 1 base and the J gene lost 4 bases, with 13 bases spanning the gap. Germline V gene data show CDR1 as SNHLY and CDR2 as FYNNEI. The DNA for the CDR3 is TGTGCCAGCAGTGAAGGACAGGGAGGCATAGAGACCCAGTACTTC. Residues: CASSEGQGGIETQYF.

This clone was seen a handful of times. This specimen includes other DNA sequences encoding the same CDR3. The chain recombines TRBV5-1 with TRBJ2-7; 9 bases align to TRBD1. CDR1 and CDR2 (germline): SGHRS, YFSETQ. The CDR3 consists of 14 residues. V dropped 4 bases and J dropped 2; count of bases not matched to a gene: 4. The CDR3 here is CASSTGQGPYEQYF. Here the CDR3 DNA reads TGCGCCAGCAGCACCGGACAGGGGCCCTACGAGCAGTACTTC.

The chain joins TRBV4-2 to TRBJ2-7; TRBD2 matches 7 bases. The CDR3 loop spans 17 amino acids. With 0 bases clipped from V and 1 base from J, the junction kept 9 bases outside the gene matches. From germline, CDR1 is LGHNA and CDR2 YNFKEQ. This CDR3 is CASSQEWGLTLSYEQYF. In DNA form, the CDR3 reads TGTGCCAGCAGCCAAGAATGGGGACTAACACTTTCCTACGAGCAGTACTTC.

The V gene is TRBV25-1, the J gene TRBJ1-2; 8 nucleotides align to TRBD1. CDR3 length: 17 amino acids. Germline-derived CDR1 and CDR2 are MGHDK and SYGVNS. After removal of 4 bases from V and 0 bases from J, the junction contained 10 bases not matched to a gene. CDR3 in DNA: TGTGCCAGCAGTGCCCGGGACAGGAAAAGCCCTAACTATGGCTACACCTTC. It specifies CASSARDRKSPNYGYTF.

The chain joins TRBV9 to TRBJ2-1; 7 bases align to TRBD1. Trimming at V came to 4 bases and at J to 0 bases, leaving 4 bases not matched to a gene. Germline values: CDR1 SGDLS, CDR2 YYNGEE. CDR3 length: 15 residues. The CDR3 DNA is TGTGCCAGCAGCCCGGGACAGAGCTCCTACAATGAGCAGTTCTTC. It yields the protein CASSPGQSSYNEQFF.

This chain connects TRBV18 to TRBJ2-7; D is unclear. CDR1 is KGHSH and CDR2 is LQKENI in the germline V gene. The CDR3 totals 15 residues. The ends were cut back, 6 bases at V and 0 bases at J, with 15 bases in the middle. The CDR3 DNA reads TGTGCCAGCTCGCCTAATCCACACAGCTCCTACGAGCAGTACTTC. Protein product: CASSPNPHSSYEQYF. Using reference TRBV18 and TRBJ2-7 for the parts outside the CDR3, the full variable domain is NAGVMQNPRHLVRRRGQEARLRCSPMKGHSHVYWYRQLPEEGLKFMVYLQKENIIDESGMPKERFSAEFPKEGPSILRIQQVVRGDSAAYFCASSPNPHSSYEQYFGPGTRLTVT.

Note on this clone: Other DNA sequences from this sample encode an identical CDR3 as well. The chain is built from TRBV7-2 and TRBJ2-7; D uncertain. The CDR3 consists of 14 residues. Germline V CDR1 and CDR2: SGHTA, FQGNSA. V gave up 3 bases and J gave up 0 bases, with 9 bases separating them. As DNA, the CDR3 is TGTGCCAGCAGCTTGGGCGCTAGCTCCTACGAGCAGTACTTC. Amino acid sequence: CASSLGASSYEQYF.

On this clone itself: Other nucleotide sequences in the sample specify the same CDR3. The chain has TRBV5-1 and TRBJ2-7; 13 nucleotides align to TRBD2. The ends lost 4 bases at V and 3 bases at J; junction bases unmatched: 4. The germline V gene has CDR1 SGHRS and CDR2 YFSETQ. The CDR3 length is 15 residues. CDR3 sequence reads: CASSLGTSGIYEQYF. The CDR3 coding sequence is TGCGCCAGCAGCCTCGGGACTAGCGGGATCTACGAGCAGTACTTC.

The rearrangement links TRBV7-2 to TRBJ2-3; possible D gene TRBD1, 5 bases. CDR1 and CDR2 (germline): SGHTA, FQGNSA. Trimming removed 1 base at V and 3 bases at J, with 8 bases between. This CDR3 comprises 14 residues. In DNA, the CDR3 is TGTGCCAGCAGCTTAGGGACAACTACAGATACGCAGTATTTT. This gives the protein CASSLGTTTDTQYF.

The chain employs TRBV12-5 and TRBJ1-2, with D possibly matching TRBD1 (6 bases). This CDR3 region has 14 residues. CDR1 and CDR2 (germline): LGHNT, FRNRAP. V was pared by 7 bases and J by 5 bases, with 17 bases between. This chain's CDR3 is CASDSLGHPYGYTF. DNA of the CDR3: TGTGCTAGTGACTCCCTGGGACACCCGTATGGCTACACCTTC.

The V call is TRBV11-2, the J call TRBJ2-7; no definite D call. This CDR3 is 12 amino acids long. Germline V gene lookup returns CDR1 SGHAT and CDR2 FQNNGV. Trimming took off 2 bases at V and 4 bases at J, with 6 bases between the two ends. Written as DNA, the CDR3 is TGTGCCAGCAGCTTAAGGGATTACGAGCAGTACTTC. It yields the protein CASSLRDYEQYF.

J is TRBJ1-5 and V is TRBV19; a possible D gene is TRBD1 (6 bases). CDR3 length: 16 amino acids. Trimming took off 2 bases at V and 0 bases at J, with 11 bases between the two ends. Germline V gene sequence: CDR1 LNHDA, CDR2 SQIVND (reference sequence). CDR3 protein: CASSIRGADSNQPQHF. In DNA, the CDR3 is TGTGCCAGTAGTATAAGGGGGGCGGATAGCAATCAGCCCCAGCATTTT. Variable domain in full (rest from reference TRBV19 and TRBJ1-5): DGGITQSPKYLFRKEGQNVTLSCEQNLNHDAMYWYRQDPGQGLRLIYYSQIVNDFQKGDIAEGYSVSREKKESFPLTVTSAQKNPTAFYLCASSIRGADSNQPQHFGDGTRLSIL.

The CDR3 DNA follows: TGTGCCAGCAGCCGCCGAGCGGGGGTCGTTGGTGGCGGTGAGCAGTTCTTC. Translating gives CASSRRAGVVGGGEQFF. The chain couples TRBV7-2 to TRBJ2-1; 8 bases agree with TRBD2. The CDR3 sequence is 17 residues long. Germline V gene data show CDR1 as SGHTA and CDR2 as FQGNSA. The J segment lost 9 bases and the V segment lost 5 bases, leaving 18 bases of the junction unmatched. Based on the CDR3 plus reference TRBV7-2 and TRBJ2-1, the full variable domain is GAGVSQSPSNKVTEKGKDVELRCDPISGHTALYWYRQSLGQGLEFLIYFQGNSAPDKSGLPSDRFSAERTGGSVSTLTIQRTQQEDSAVYLCASSRRAGVVGGGEQFFGPGTRLTVL.

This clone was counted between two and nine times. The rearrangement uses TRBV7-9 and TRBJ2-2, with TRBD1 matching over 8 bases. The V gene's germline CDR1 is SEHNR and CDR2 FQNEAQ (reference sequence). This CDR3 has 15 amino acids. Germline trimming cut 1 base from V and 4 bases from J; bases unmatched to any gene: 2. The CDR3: CASSLETGGTGELFF. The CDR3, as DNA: TGTGCCAGCAGCTTAGAAACAGGGGGCACCGGGGAGCTGTTTTTT.

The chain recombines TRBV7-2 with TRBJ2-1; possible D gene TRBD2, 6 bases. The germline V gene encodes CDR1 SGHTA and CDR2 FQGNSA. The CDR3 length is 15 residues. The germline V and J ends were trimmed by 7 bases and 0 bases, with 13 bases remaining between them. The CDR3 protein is CASMRRASSYNEQFF. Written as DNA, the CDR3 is TGTGCCAGCATGAGGAGGGCAAGCTCCTACAATGAGCAGTTCTTC.

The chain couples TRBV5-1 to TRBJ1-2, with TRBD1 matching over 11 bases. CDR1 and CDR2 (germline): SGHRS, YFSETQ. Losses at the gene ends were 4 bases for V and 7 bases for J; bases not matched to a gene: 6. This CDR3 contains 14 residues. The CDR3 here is CASSVDRGLGGYTF. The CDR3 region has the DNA TGCGCCAGCAGCGTGGACAGGGGGCTGGGTGGCTACACCTTC.

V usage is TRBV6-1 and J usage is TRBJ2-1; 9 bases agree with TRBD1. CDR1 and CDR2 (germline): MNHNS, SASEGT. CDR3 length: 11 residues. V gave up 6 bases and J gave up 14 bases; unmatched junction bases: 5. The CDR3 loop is CASRSGTGKFF. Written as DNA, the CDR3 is TGTGCCAGCAGATCGGGGACAGGGAAGTTCTTC.

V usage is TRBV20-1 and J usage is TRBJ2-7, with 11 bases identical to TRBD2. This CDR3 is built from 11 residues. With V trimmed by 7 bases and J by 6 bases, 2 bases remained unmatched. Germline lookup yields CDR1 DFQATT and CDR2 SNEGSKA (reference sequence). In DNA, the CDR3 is TGCAGTGTACTAGCGGGGGTCGAGCAGTACTTC. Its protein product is CSVLAGVEQYF.

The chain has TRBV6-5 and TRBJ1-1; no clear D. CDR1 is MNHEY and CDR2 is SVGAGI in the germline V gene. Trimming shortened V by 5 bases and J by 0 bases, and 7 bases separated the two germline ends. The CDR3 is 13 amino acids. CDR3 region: CASSGPLNTEAFF. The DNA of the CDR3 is TGTGCCAGCAGTGGACCGCTGAACACTGAAGCTTTCTTT.

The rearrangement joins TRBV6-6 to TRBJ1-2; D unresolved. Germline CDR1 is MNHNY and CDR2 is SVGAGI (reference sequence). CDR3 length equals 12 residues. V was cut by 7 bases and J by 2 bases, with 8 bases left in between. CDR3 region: CASTRENYGYTF. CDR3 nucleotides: TGTGCCAGCACCCGAGAAAACTATGGCTACACCTTC.

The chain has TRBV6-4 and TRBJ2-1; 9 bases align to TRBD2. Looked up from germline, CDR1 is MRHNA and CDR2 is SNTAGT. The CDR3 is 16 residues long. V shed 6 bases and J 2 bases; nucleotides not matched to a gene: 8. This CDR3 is CASRRTSGGTYNEQFF. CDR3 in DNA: TGTGCCAGCAGAAGGACGAGCGGGGGGACCTACAATGAGCAGTTCTTC.

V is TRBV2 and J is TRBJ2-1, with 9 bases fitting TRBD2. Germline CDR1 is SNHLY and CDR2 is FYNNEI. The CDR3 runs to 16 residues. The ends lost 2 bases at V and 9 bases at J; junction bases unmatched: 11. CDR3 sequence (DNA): TGTGCCAGCAGTGAAAGGGCGCGGGGGGGCAACGGTGAGCAGTTCTTC. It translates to CASSERARGGNGEQFF. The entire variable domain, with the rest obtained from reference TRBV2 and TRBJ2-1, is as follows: EPEVTQTPSHQVTQMGQEVILRCVPISNHLYFYWYRQILGQKVEFLVSFYNNEISEKSEIFDDQFSVERPDGSNFTLKIRSTKLEDSAMYFCASSERARGGNGEQFFGPGTRLTVL.

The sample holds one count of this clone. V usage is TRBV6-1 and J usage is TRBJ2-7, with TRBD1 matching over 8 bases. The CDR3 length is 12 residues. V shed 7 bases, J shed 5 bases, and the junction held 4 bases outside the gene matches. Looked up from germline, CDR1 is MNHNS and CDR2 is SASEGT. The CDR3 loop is CASNRGFHEQYF. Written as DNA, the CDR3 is TGTGCCAGCAACAGGGGGTTCCACGAGCAGTACTTC.

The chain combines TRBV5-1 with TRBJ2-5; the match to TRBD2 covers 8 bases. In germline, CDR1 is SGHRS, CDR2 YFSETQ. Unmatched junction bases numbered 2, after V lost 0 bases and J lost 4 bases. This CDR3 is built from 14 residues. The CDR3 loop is CASSLDGLAETQYF. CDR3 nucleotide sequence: TGCGCCAGCAGCTTGGACGGACTAGCAGAGACCCAGTACTTC.

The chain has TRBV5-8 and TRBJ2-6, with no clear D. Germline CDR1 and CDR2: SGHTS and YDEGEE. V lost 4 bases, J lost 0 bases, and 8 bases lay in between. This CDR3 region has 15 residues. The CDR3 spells CASSPRNSGANVLTF. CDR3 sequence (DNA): TGTGCCAGCAGCCCTAGGAACTCTGGGGCCAACGTCCTGACTTTC.

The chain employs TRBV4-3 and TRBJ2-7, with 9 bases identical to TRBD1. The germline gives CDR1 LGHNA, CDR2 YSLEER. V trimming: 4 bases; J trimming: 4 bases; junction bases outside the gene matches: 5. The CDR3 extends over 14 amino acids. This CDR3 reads CASSLRDREYEQYF. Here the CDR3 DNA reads TGCGCCAGCAGCCTCCGGGACAGGGAATACGAGCAGTACTTC.